This T cell receptor beta chain is from a study of identical twins. Trimming shortened V by 0 bases and J by 6 bases, and 14 bases separated the two germline ends. Germline lookup yields CDR1 LGHDT and CDR2 YNNKEL (reference sequence). This CDR3 is built from 15 residues. Unique molecular identifiers were present on cDNA, and template switching added a universal primer site. TCRdb fed the 5' RACE reads into MiXCR, producing one record per CDR3 protein. This sample carries some 440,000 distinct CDR3 sequences, 24% of them seen once, and the ten largest clones take 2.9%. These sequences were also reported in another study, on T cells expressing NK-cell markers.

The chain couples TRBV3-1 to TRBJ2-5; D possibly uses TRBD1 or TRBD2 (6 bases each). Sample: CD4+ T cells sorted from blood. The TCR was taken from a woman aged 18-29 years in good health. The CDR3 loop is CASSQDRGQSQTQYF. CDR3 nucleotide sequence: TGTGCCAGCAGCCAAGATCGGGGGCAGTCTCAGACCCAGTACTTC.